A selection of T cell receptor beta chains follows, all from one sample in a study of cytomegalovirus exposure and HLA in healthy donors. Sequenced by immunoSEQ multiplex PCR; TCRdb stores in-frame clones only, minus some. The data hold approximately 190,000 clones, with around 78% observed a single time. Input material: PBMCs. The receptor set was obtained from a woman between 25 and 40 years old in good health and CMV-seropositive. Each CDR3 is given with its conserved first and last residue. A D gene is named only where the DNA matches it firmly. A clone size is listed for some rows: how often the clone was seen (once, few, many), or a class if it is expanded.

j_call clone_size v_call d_call cdr3_nt cdr3_aa
TRBJ2-3 . TRBV6-5 TRBD1 TGTGCCAGCAGCGCCGGACAGGGGAGTTTGGATACGCAGTATTTT CASSAGQGSLDTQYF
TRBJ1-1 . TRBV7-9 TRBD1 TGTGCCAGCAGCCCTGGACAGGCGAACACTGAAGCTTTCTTT CASSPGQANTEAFF
TRBJ2-6 . TRBV19 . TGTGCCAGTAGTATAGGCCGACAGGTACACTTGAGCTCTGGGGCCAACGTCCTGACTTTC CASSIGRQVHLSSGANVLTF
TRBJ2-3 . TRBV28 TRBD1 TGTGCCAGCATCGAAGGGGACAGAAGAACTAGCACAGATACGCAGTATTTT CASIEGDRRTSTDTQYF
TRBJ1-1 once TRBV19 . TGTGCCAGTAGTATCGGGGGGGCCATGAACACTGAAGCTTTCTTT CASSIGGAMNTEAFF
TRBJ2-7 . TRBV27 . TGTGCCAGCAGTTTTCTCTCGACAGTGGGCTACGAGCAGTACTTC CASSFLSTVGYEQYF
TRBJ2-2 . TRBV5-4 . TGTGCCAGCAGCTCCCAGGGGTCCGGGGAGCTGTTTTTT CASSSQGSGELFF
TRBJ1-1 . TRBV30 . TGTGCCTGGAGTGCACCAGGGCGGAACACTGAAGCTTTCTTT CAWSAPGRNTEAFF
TRBJ2-3 . TRBV4-2 . TGTGCCAGCAGCCAACGGGGTACAGATACGCAGTATTTT CASSQRGTDTQYF
TRBJ2-5 . TRBV5-1 TRBD1 TGCGCCAGCAGCTGGGACAGGGCCCGGGTGACCCAGTACTTC CASSWDRARVTQYF
TRBJ1-2 . TRBV18 . TGTGCCAGCTCACCAAAAAGCGGCGGCTATAACTATGGCTACACCTTC CASSPKSGGYNYGYTF
TRBJ2-7 once TRBV11-2 TRBD2 TGTGCCAGCAGCTTAGAACTAGCGGTCCGCTACGAGCAGTACTTC CASSLELAVRYEQYF
TRBJ2-6 few TRBV5-4 . TGTGCCAGCAGCCATACAGGGATAGTGGCCAACGTCCTGACTTTC CASSHTGIVANVLTF
TRBJ2-2 . TRBV7-9 TRBD2 TGTGCCAGCAGCTCTAGCGGGGGCGACGGGGAGCTGTTTTTT CASSSSGGDGELFF
TRBJ2-7 few TRBV7-9 . TGTGCCAGCAGCTCTAGCCACACTGGAATTAGCTCCTACGAGCAGTACTTC CASSSSHTGISSYEQYF
TRBJ2-7 . TRBV28 TRBD1 TGTGCCAGCAGTCCCCCGACAGGGGGCCTTCGCGAGCAGTACTTC CASSPPTGGLREQYF
TRBJ1-2 once TRBV5-1 TRBD1 TGCGCCAGCAGCTTGGCTGGACAGGGAAGGGGCTACACCTTC CASSLAGQGRGYTF
TRBJ2-2 . TRBV10-3 . TGTGCCGTACAGGGCCTCAACGGGGAGCTGTTTTTT CAVQGLNGELFF
TRBJ1-5 . TRBV18 TRBD1 TGTGCCAGCTCACCTAACAGGGGACAGCCCCAGCATTTT CASSPNRGQPQHF
TRBJ2-5 once TRBV7-7 TRBD2 TGTGCTAGCAGCCCACCTGGACTAGACCAAGAGACCCAGTACTTC CASSPPGLDQETQYF
TRBJ1-2 . TRBV7-2 TRBD1 TGTGCCAGCAGCTACAGGGGAGACGGCTACACCTTC CASSYRGDGYTF
TRBJ2-5 few TRBV6-1 TRBD1 TGTGCCAGCAGTGAGGGACAGGGGGCGCAAGAGACCCAGTACTTC CASSEGQGAQETQYF